This T cell receptor (beta chain) stems from a study of cytomegalovirus exposure and HLA in healthy donors. This clone was counted a single time. Its antigen is undetermined. This PCR relied on a set of 60 Vbeta primers and 13 Jbeta primers. Libraries were prepared by immunoSEQ multiplex PCR; TCRdb keeps only in-frame clonotypes and omits some of them. In the table there are over 150,000 clones, 75% to 85% of which are singletons. Whole-study results and caveats: TCR beta chain V- and J-gene trimming was linked, in a later analysis, to a missense variant in DCLRE1C. Rarity characterized most TCR sequences, yet some public TCRs appeared in many donors. It was likely that a cluster of highly shared sequence variants was a sequencing artifact.

This CDR3 spans 13 amino acids. Germline values: CDR1 MNHEY, CDR2 SVGAGI. Trimming removed 2 bases at V and 9 bases at J, with 8 bases between. V and J are TRBV6-5 and TRBJ1-6; D unresolved. This clonotype was sampled from a woman in her twenties or thirties in good health and CMV-seronegative. The source material was PBMCs. DNA for the CDR3: TGTGCCAGCAGTTACAAAGGAGGTTCACCCCTCCACTTT. It translates to CASSYKGGSPLHF.